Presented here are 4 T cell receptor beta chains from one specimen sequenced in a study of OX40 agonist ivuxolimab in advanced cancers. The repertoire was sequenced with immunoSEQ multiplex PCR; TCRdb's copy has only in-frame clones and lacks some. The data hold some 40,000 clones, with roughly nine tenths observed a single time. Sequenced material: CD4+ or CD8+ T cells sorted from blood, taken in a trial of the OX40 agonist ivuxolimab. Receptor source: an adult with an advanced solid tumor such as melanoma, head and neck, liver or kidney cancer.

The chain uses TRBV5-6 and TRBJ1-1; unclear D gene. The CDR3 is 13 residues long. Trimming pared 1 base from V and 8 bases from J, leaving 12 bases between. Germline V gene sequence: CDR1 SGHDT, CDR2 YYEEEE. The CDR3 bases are TGTGCCAGCAGCTTGTGGGGTTCAGAAGAAGCTTTCTTT. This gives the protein CASSLWGSEEAFF.

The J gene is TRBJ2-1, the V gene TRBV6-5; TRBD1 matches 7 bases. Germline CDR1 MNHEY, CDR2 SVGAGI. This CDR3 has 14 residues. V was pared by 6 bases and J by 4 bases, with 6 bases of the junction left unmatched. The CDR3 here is CASSQDRLYNEQFF. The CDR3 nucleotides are TGTGCCAGCAGCCAGGACAGGTTATACAATGAGCAGTTCTTC.

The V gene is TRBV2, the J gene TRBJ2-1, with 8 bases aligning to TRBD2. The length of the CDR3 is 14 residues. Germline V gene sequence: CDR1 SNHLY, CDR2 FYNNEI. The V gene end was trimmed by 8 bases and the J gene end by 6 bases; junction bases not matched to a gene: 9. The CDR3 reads CASLGLAGLNEQFF. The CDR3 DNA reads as TGTGCCAGCCTTGGGCTAGCGGGCCTCAATGAGCAGTTCTTC.

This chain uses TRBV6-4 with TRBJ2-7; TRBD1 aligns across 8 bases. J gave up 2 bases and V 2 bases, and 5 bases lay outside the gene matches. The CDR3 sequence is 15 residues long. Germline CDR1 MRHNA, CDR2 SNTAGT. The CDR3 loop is CASSDDQGAAYEQYF. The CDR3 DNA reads TGTGCCAGCAGTGACGATCAGGGGGCGGCCTACGAGCAGTACTTC.